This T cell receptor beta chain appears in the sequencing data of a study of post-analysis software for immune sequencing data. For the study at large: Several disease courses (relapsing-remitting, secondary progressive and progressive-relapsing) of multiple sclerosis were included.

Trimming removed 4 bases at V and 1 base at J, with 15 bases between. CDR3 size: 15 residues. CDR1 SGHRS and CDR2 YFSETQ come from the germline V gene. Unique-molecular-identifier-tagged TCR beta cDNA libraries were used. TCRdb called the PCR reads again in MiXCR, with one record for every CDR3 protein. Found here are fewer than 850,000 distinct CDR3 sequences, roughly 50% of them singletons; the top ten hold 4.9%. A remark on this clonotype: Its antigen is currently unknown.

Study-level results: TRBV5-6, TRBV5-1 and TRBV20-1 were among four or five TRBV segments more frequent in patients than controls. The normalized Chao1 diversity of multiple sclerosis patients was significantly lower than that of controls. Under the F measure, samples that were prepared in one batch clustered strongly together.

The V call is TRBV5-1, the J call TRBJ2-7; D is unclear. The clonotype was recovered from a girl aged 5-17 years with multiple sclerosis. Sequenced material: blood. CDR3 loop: CASSIGGFSSYEQYF. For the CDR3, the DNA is TGCGCCAGCAGCATAGGTGGGTTTTCGTCCTACGAGCAGTACTTC.